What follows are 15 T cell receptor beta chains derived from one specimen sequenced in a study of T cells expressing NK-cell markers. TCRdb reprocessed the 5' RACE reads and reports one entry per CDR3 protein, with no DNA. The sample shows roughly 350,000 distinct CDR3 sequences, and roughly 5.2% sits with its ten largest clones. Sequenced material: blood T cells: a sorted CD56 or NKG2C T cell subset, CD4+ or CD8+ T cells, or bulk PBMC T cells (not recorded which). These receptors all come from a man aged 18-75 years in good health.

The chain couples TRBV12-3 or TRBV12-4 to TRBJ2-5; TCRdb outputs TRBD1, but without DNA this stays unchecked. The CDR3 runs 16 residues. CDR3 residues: CASSPGQGGGLETQYF.

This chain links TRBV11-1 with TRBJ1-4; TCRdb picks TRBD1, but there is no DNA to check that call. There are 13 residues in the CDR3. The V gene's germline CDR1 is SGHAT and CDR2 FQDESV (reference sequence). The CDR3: CASSREPHEKLFF. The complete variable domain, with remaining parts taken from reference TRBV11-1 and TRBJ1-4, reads EAEVAQSPRYKITEKSQAVAFWCDPISGHATLYWYRQILGQGPELLVQFQDESVVDDSQLPKDRFSAERLKGVDSTLKIQPAELGDSAMYLCASSREPHEKLFFGSGTQLSVL.

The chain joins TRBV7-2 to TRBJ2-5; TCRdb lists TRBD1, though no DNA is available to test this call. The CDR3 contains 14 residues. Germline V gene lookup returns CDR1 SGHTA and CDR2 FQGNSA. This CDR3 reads CASSLDPSGTTQYF.

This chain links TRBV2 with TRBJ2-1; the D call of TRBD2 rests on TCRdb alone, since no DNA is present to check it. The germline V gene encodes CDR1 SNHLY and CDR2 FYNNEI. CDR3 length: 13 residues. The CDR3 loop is CASRASGVGEQFF.

CDR3 residues: CSVGQGEGTEAFF. This rearrangement joins TRBV29-1 to TRBJ1-1; lacking DNA, the TRBD1 call made by TCRdb goes unchecked. Germline-derived CDR1 and CDR2 are SQVTM and ANQGSEA. This CDR3 has 13 residues.

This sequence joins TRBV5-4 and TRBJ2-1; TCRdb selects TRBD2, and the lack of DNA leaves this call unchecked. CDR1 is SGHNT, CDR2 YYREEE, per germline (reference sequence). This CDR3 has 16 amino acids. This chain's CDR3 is CASSPPGLKISNEQFF.

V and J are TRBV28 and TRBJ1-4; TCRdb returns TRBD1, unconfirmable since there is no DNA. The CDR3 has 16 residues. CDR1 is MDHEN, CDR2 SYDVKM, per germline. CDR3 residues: CASSLTGGAPNEKLFF.

The CDR3 spells CASSMTSGGFGDNEQFF. This chain connects TRBV7-2 to TRBJ2-1; TCRdb picks TRBD2, but there is no DNA to check that call. The length of the CDR3 is 17 residues. Germline loops: CDR1 SGHTA, CDR2 FQGNSA.

CDR3 loop: CSAEKTDLYEQYF. The chain has TRBV20-1 and TRBJ2-7; TCRdb gives TRBD1 as the D gene, but with no DNA this cannot be confirmed. There are 13 residues in the CDR3. Germline values: CDR1 DFQATT, CDR2 SNEGSKA (reference sequence).

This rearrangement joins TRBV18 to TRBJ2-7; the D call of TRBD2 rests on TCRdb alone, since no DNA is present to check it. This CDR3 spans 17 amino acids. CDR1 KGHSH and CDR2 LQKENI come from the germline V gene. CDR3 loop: CASSIIGLAGPSYEQYF.

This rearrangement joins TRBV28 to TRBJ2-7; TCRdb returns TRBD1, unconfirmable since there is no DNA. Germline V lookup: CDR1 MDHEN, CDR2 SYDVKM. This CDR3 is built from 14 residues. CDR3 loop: CASSRDPGGYEQYF.

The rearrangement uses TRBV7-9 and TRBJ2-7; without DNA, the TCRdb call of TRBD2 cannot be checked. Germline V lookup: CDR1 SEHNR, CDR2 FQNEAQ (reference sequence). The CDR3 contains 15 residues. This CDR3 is CASRHGKLGGGEQYF.

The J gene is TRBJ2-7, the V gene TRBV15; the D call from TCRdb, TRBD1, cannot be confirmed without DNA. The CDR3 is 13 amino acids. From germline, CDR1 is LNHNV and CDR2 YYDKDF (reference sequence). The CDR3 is CATSRDWLVREYF.

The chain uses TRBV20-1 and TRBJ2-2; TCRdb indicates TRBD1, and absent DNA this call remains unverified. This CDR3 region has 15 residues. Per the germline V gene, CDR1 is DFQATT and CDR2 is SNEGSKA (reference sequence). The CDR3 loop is CSAAGDRGISGELFF.

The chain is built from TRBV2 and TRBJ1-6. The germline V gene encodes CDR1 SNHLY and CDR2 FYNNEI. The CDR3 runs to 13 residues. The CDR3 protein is CASSVSFGSPLHF.